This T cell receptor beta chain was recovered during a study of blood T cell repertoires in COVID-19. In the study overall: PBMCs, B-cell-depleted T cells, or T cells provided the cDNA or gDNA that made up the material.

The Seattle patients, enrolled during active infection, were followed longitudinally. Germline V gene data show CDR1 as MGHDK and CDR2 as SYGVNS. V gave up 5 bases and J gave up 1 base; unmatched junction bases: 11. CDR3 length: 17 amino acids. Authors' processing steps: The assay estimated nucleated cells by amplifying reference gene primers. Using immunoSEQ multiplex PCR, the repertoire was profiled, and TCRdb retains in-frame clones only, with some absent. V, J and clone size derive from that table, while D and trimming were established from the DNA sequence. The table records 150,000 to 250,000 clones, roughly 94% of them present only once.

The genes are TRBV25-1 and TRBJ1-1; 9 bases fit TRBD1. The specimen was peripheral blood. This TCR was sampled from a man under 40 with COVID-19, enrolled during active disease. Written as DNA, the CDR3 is TGTGCCAGCAGTCCACAGGGGGCGGGGGTCGGGAACACTGAAGCTTTCTTT. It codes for CASSPQGAGVGNTEAFF. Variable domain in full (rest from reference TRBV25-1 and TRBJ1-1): EADIYQTPRYLVIGTGKKITLECSQTMGHDKMYWYQQDPGMELHLIHYSYGVNSTEKGDLSSESTVSRIRTEHFPLTLESARPSHTSQYLCASSPQGAGVGNTEAFFGQGTRLTVV.